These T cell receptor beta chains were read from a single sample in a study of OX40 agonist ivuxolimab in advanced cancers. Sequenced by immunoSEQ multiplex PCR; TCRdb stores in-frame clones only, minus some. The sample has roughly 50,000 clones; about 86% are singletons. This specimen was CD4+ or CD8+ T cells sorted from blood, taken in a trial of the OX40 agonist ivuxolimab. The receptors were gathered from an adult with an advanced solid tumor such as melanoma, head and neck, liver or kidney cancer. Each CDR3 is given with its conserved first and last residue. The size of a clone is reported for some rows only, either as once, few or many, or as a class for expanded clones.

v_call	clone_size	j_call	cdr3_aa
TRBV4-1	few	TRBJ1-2	CASSQETGHYGYTF
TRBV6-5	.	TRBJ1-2	CASAPVGGGYGYTF
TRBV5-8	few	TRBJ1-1	CASSLFYEAFF
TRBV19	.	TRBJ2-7	CASSLRGAYEQYF
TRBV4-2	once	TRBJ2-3	CASRRLAGATDTQYF
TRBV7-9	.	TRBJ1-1	CANSPALKALNTEAFF
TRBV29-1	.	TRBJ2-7	CSVETGTRVAGGPYEQYF
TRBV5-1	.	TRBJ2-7	CASSFGSQQYF
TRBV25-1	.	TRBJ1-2	CASSRTGKSGGYTF
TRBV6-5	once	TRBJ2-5	CASSYSWARETQYF
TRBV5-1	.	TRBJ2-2	CASSFPDSTGELFF
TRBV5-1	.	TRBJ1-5	CASSLEVRNNQPQHF
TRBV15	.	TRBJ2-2	CATSRDRGRNTGELFF
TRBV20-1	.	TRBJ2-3	CSARDSHTQYF
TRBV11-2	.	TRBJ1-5	CASSLTGTGGNQPQHF
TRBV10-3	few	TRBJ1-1	CAISGSSGTEAFF
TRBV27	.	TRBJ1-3	CASSLHGTGNTIYF
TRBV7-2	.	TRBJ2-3	CASSLAAGTASTDTQYF
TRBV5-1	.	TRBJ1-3	CASSLARPSGNTIYF
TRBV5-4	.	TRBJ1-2	CASSEPGQARGYTF
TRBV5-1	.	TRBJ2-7	CASSLVPGNYEQYF
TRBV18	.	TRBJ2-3	CASSPLAQRGADTQYF
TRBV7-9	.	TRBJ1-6	CASRGETGNSPLHF
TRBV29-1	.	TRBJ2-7	CSAQGQGSRVQYF
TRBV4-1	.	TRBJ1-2	CASSERGTTTDYGYTF
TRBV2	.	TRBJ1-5	CASRETGVGQPQHF
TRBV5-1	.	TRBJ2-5	CASSSQGTQYF
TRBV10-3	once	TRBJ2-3	CAISEGGASTDTQYF